A selection of T cell receptor beta chains follows, all from one sample in a study of chemoradiotherapy in HPV16-positive cancers. Libraries were prepared by immunoSEQ multiplex PCR; TCRdb keeps only in-frame clonotypes and omits some of them. This sample has about 8,900 clones, with about 85% found just once. Sequencing was performed on tumor tissue, taken from a patient who underwent chemoradiotherapy. The origin of the receptors is a human donor with HPV-associated anogenital cancer. Both conserved end residues are part of each CDR3. D genes are given only for firm matches. The listing skips clone size in some rows; elsewhere it reads once, few, many or a size class.

CDR3 protein | CDR3 DNA | D gene | clone size | J gene | V gene
CAISEVQEAEQYF | TGTGCCATCAGTGAGGTACAGGAGGCCGAGCAGTACTTC | NA | few | TRBJ2-7 | TRBV10-3
CASTPRGGGGYTF | TGTGCCAGCACCCCCCGGGGGGGTGGTGGCTACACCTTC | NA | NA | TRBJ1-2 | TRBV25-1
CAWSVKQGGTTGELFF | TGTGCCTGGAGTGTAAAGCAAGGAGGGACCACCGGGGAGCTGTTTTTT | NA | NA | TRBJ2-2 | TRBV30
CASSTRVGTEAFF | TGTGCCAGCAGTACCCGGGTGGGAACTGAAGCTTTCTTT | NA | NA | TRBJ1-1 | TRBV2
CAPQPGGAGELFF | TGTGCCCCGCAACCGGGAGGGGCCGGGGAGCTGTTTTTT | TRBD2 | NA | TRBJ2-2 | TRBV6-6
CASSLTGTAPTDTQYF | TGCGCCAGCAGCTTGACAGGGACGGCCCCCACAGATACGCAGTATTTT | NA | NA | TRBJ2-3 | TRBV5-1
CASSGAGGLYEQYF | TGTGCCAGCAGTGGGGCTGGGGGGCTCTACGAGCAGTACTTC | NA | NA | TRBJ2-7 | TRBV4-2
CATRMGSGADYEQYF | TGTGCCACCCGGATGGGGAGCGGGGCCGACTACGAGCAGTACTTC | TRBD2 | NA | TRBJ2-7 | TRBV19
CASSFQGGGYEQFF | TGTGCCAGCAGCTTTCAAGGGGGCGGGTATGAGCAGTTCTTC | TRBD1 | NA | TRBJ2-1 | TRBV7-3
CASSVSPRETQYF | TGCGCCAGCAGTGTCTCCCCAAGGGAGACCCAGTACTTC | NA | once | TRBJ2-5 | TRBV10-1
CASSPRQGINEKLFF | TGTGCCAGCTCACCGAGGCAGGGGATCAATGAAAAACTGTTTTTT | NA | NA | TRBJ1-4 | TRBV18
CASRLGAYGYTF | TGTGCCAGCAGGTTGGGGGCCTATGGCTACACCTTC | NA | NA | TRBJ1-2 | TRBV5-6
CASSQTGGGQGYTF | TGTGCCAGCAGCCAGACAGGGGGCGGACAGGGCTACACCTTC | TRBD1 | NA | TRBJ1-2 | TRBV5-5
CASSLNPGKGTFYEQYF | TGTGCCAGCAGCTTAAATCCGGGGAAGGGAACTTTTTACGAGCAGTACTTC | NA | NA | TRBJ2-7 | TRBV7-9
CASSLLGTGGVGEQYF | TGTGCCAGCAGCTTACTCGGGACAGGGGGCGTTGGAGAGCAGTACTTC | TRBD1 | NA | TRBJ2-7 | TRBV7-9
CASSTLHEQYF | TGTGCCAGCAGTACCCTCCACGAGCAGTACTTC | NA | NA | TRBJ2-7 | TRBV28
CASSQGSGGFGELFF | TGTGCCAGCAGCCAAGGTTCTGGCGGGTTCGGGGAGCTGTTTTTT | NA | NA | TRBJ2-2 | TRBV5-4
CASSSLGGFNEKLFF | TGTGCCAGCAGCTCCCTCGGAGGATTTAATGAAAAACTGTTTTTT | NA | few | TRBJ1-4 | TRBV9
CTSGPNYDEQYF | TGTACTTCGGGTCCGAATTACGACGAGCAGTACTTC | NA | NA | TRBJ2-7 | TRBV30
CASSAGQGSEQYF | TGTGCCAGCAGTGCGGGACAGGGCTCCGAGCAGTACTTC | TRBD1 | NA | TRBJ2-7 | TRBV25-1
CASSVGTSGVGETQYF | TGTGCCAGCAGCGTTGGGACTAGCGGGGTGGGGGAGACCCAGTACTTC | TRBD2 | NA | TRBJ2-5 | TRBV9
CASSSTSGATDTQYF | TGTGCCAGCAGCTCGACTAGCGGGGCCACAGATACGCAGTATTTT | TRBD2 | NA | TRBJ2-3 | TRBV6-6